This passage covers 22 T cell receptor beta chains from one sample sequenced in a study of T cells in Graves' hyperthyroidism and ophthalmopathy. It was RNA transcripts that yielded the amplified TCR beta CDR3 regions. The TCR CDR3 first-round RT-PCR relied on the HTBI primer set. TCRdb reprocessed the multiplex PCR reads via MiXCR and lists one record per CDR3 protein. The data hold approximately 400,000 distinct CDR3 sequences, with around an eighth observed a single time. The sequenced material came from blood. The receptors come from a middle-aged man with Graves' ophthalmopathy.

The table lists this clonotype with many counts. This chain connects TRBV20-1 to TRBJ2-1, with 9 bases lining up with TRBD2. Germline V gene lookup returns CDR1 DFQATT and CDR2 SNEGSKA (reference sequence). J lost 6 bases, V lost 5 bases, and 14 bases had no gene match. CDR3 size: 16 residues. CDR3 sequence: CSARPVGSGRINEQFF. As DNA, the CDR3 is TGCAGTGCTCGCCCCGTTGGGAGCGGGAGGATCAATGAGCAGTTCTTC.

This clonotype was seen only a few times. V usage is TRBV29-1 and J usage is TRBJ2-1; unclear D gene. V shed 7 bases and J shed 8 bases, with 15 bases lying between them. This CDR3 is 12 amino acids long. CDR1 and CDR2 (germline): SQVTM, ANQGSEA. CDR3 in amino acids: CSAEVKEYEQFF. DNA of the CDR3: TGCAGCGCCGAGGTCAAGGAATATGAGCAGTTCTTC.

This clonotype showed up many times. The gene calls are TRBV7-6 and TRBJ2-7; TRBD2 aligns across 11 bases. V dropped 4 bases and J dropped 7; count of bases not matched to a gene: 9. The germline CDR1 and CDR2 sequences are SGHVS and FNYEAQ. There are 15 residues in the CDR3. CDR3 residues: CASSSRLAGYGEQYF. As DNA, the CDR3 is TGTGCCAGCAGCTCACGACTAGCGGGGTACGGTGAGCAGTACTTC.

This clonotype has a count of ten or more. This chain uses TRBV20-1 with TRBJ2-7; D is undetermined. The CDR3 is made up of 13 amino acids. Per germline, CDR1 DFQATT and CDR2 SNEGSKA (reference sequence). Trimming took 0 bases from V and 1 from J, leaving 7 bases between them. The CDR3 nucleotides are TGCAGTGCTAGAGACGGAGTATCCTACGAGCAGTACTTC. This codes for CSARDGVSYEQYF.

In its sample, this clonotype was seen many times. The V and J genes are TRBV12-3 or TRBV12-4 and TRBJ2-1, with TRBD2 matching 9 bases. After removal of 4 bases from V and 8 bases from J, the junction contained 12 bases not matched to a gene. The CDR3 extends over 16 amino acids. This CDR3 is CASSSTSGSNWYEQFF. CDR3 nucleotide sequence: TGTGCCAGCAGTTCGACTAGCGGTTCTAACTGGTATGAGCAGTTCTTC.

In this sample, this clonotype turned up many times. The chain carries TRBV5-1 and TRBJ1-1; D possibly corresponds to TRBD1 (6 bases). Germline CDR1 is SGHRS and CDR2 is YFSETQ. The CDR3 length is 16 residues. Trimming pared 0 bases from V and 1 base from J, leaving 13 bases between. In nucleotides, the CDR3 is TGCGCCAGCAGCTTGGGTCCCATACAGGGGAACACTGAAGCTTTCTTT. Protein sequence: CASSLGPIQGNTEAFF. Drawing the rest from reference TRBV5-1 and TRBJ1-1, the complete variable domain is KAGVTQTPRYLIKTRGQQVTLSCSPISGHRSVSWYQQTPGQGLQFLFEYFSETQRNKGNFPGRFSGRQFSNSRSEMNVSTLELGDSALYLCASSLGPIQGNTEAFFGQGTRLTVV.

As for this clonotype: One junction end disagrees with the germline gene, perhaps due to a read error. This rearrangement joins TRBV10-3 to TRBJ2-3, with 7 positions matching TRBD2. CDR3 size: 14 residues. CDR1 is ENHRY and CDR2 is SYGVKD in the germline V gene. CDR3 region: CAIGAGVGTNTQYF. The DNA of the CDR3 is TGTGCCATCGGGGCGGGAGTTGGCACAAATACGCAGTATTTT.

At least ten counts were recorded for this clonotype. The chain links TRBV3-1 to TRBJ1-1; weak D call: TRBD1 (5 bases). This CDR3 comprises 13 residues. Germline assignment: CDR1 LGHDT and CDR2 YNNKEL (reference sequence). Trimming took 6 bases from V and 8 from J, leaving 16 bases between them. In nucleotides, the CDR3 is TGTGCCAGCAGTCAAAACAATCAGGGCGAAGCTTTCTTT. Translating it yields CASSQNNQGEAFF.

This clonotype was observed at least ten times. The gene calls are TRBV9 and TRBJ1-1, with no clear D. The CDR3 is 15 amino acids. Trimming stripped 1 base from V and 5 bases from J, with 15 bases between. Germline V CDR1 and CDR2: SGDLS, YYNGEE. CDR3 protein: CASSVLDLGGTEAFF. CDR3 bases: TGTGCCAGCAGCGTATTGGACCTCGGAGGGACTGAAGCTTTCTTT.

The table lists this clonotype with many counts. The gene calls are TRBV2 and TRBJ2-7; a weak D match, TRBD1 (8 bases). The V and J ends lost 5 bases and 2 bases respectively, with 25 bases between them. The CDR3 is 18 amino acids. In germline, CDR1 is SNHLY, CDR2 FYNNEI. In nucleotides, the CDR3 is TGTGCCAGCAGTCGACAGGGGAGGGTCTACCCCCGTCCCTACGAGCAGTACTTC. Encoded protein: CASSRQGRVYPRPYEQYF.

At least ten counts were recorded for this clonotype. The J gene is TRBJ1-4, the V gene TRBV5-5; D not certain. The germline gives CDR1 SGHKS, CDR2 YYEKEE (reference sequence). Trimming left V 0 bases short and J 5 bases short, with 5 bases between. The CDR3 is 13 amino acids. The CDR3 reads CASSLVGNEKLFF. The CDR3 DNA follows: TGTGCCAGCAGCTTGGTCGGGAATGAAAAACTGTTTTTT.

This clonotype was seen many times. The chain has TRBV6-5 and TRBJ1-2; D gene unclear. Trimming left V 0 bases short and J 8 bases short, with 13 bases between. This CDR3 has 14 residues. CDR1 is MNHEY and CDR2 is SVGAGI in the germline V gene. The CDR3 protein is CASSYSRTGWGYTF. CDR3 sequence (DNA): TGTGCCAGCAGTTACTCGCGGACGGGTTGGGGCTACACCTTC.

The sample holds many counts of this clonotype. V usage is TRBV20-1 and J usage is TRBJ2-2, with 8 bases matching TRBD2. V dropped 5 bases and J dropped 5; count of bases not matched to a gene: 4. CDR1 DFQATT and CDR2 SNEGSKA come from the germline V gene (reference sequence). The CDR3 has 13 amino acids. This CDR3 reads CSARRLATGELFF. The CDR3 nucleotides are TGCAGTGCTCGACGACTAGCGACCGGGGAGCTGTTTTTT.

This clonotype occurred many times. The genes are TRBV2 and TRBJ1-4, with 11 positions matching TRBD1. The CDR3 is made up of 19 amino acids. V lost 6 bases to trimming and J lost 3 bases; unmatched junction nucleotides: 15. CDR1 is SNHLY and CDR2 is FYNNEI in the germline V gene. CDR3 region: CASSVRRTGGATANEKLFF. Here the CDR3 DNA reads TGTGCCAGCAGCGTACGCCGGACAGGGGGCGCGACGGCTAATGAAAAACTGTTTTTT.

CDR3 nucleotide sequence: TGTGCCAGCAGTGGGATGCCGGGACAGGGAAGTTTGGGGGAGCTGTTTTTT. Amino acids: CASSGMPGQGSLGELFF. The chain has TRBV6-1 and TRBJ2-2, with 9 nucleotides matching TRBD1. V lost 4 bases and J lost 8; bases outside the gene matches: 14. Germline V gene lookup returns CDR1 MNHNS and CDR2 SASEGT. CDR3 length: 17 residues.

This clonotype showed up many times. CDR3 in amino acids: CASSGTATNEKLFF. DNA of the CDR3: TGTGCCAGCAGCGGGACAGCAACTAATGAAAAACTGTTTTTT. The chain couples TRBV3-1 to TRBJ1-4, with 7 bases matching TRBD1. V shed 5 bases, J shed 0 bases, and the junction held 0 bases outside the gene matches. Germline V lookup: CDR1 LGHDT, CDR2 YNNKEL (reference sequence). There are 14 residues in the CDR3.

CDR3 coding DNA: TGTGCCAGCAGCTTAGTGTACCGGGACACTGAAGCTTTCTTT. It encodes CASSLVYRDTEAFF. The chain uses TRBV7-2 and TRBJ1-1; no reliable D call. Germline CDR1 SGHTA, CDR2 FQGNSA. This CDR3 has 14 residues. V was clipped by 1 base and J by 3 bases, with 9 bases between them.

This clonotype was picked up a small number of times. As DNA, the CDR3 is TGTGCCAGTAATCGGGGGAATAATGAAAAACTGTTTTTT. This codes for CASNRGNNEKLFF. The genes are TRBV6-1 and TRBJ1-4; tentatively, D is TRBD1 (5 bases). V gave up 9 bases and J gave up 4 bases, with 12 bases separating them. This CDR3 region has 13 residues. The germline V gene has CDR1 MNHNS and CDR2 SASEGT.

A few counts support this clonotype. Germline and junction disagree at one end, which may indicate a read error. The chain carries TRBV6-5 and TRBJ2-7; 10 nucleotides match TRBD1. This CDR3 has 15 residues. Germline loops: CDR1 MNHEY, CDR2 SVGAGI. The CDR3 region is CASSWTGGSSYERYF. CDR3 bases: TGTGCCAGCAGTTGGACAGGGGGTAGCTCCTACGAGCGGTACTTC.

V and J are TRBV15 and TRBJ2-5; D is perhaps TRBD1 or TRBD2 (5 bases each). Germline CDR1 and CDR2: LNHNV and YYDKDF (reference sequence). The germline V and J ends were trimmed by 0 bases and 4 bases, with 12 bases remaining between them. The CDR3 extends over 15 amino acids. CDR3 sequence: CATSRDFSGTETQYF. In nucleotides, the CDR3 is TGTGCCACCAGCAGAGATTTCTCAGGGACAGAGACCCAGTACTTC.

This clonotype was detected ten times or more. The gene calls are TRBV7-8 and TRBJ2-1; 9 nucleotides align to TRBD2. Trimming cost V 1 base and J 5 bases; bases outside gene matches: 6. The CDR3 is 16 amino acids. Per germline, CDR1 SGHVS and CDR2 FQNEAQ. The CDR3 DNA is TGTGCCAGCAGCTTAGAGGGCGGGAGGGAAAACAATGAGCAGTTCTTC. This codes for CASSLEGGRENNEQFF.

This clonotype was observed many times. The chain carries TRBV3-1 and TRBJ2-7; 12 nucleotides line up with TRBD2. The CDR3 contains 15 residues. CDR1 and CDR2 (germline): LGHDT, YNNKEL (reference sequence). Trimming took 3 bases from V and 6 from J; bases not matched to a gene: 6. DNA of the CDR3: TGTGCCAGCAGCCACAGCCTAGCGGGAGGGGCCGAGCAGTACTTC. Protein sequence: CASSHSLAGGAEQYF.